Below, one T cell receptor (beta chain) is given with its context. Its matching antigen is unknown. The data are from a study of OX40 agonist ivuxolimab in advanced cancers. Across the whole study: Ivuxolimab is a fully human IgG2 antibody that activates OX40 (CD134). A mean age of 60 years, range 23 to 79, was recorded, and 70% to 85% were male. General study points: Expanded clones belonging to CD8+ T cells outnumbered, on average, those of CD4+. At 0.1 to 3.0 mg/kg, CD4+ and CD8+ blood T cells expanded clonally by week 6.

The CDR3 length is 16 residues. The germline gives CDR1 SNHLY, CDR2 FYNNEI. Trimming removed 5 bases from V and 2 bases from J; junction bases left unmatched: 6. Assay used: immunoSEQ multiplex PCR; TCRdb lists only in-frame clones, some missing. The table has 48,000 or so clones, about nine tenths seen once; the top ten hold 6% to 8%. The chain has TRBV2 and TRBJ1-6; 7 bases are a match to TRBD1. The TCR sequence derives from an adult with an advanced solid tumor such as melanoma, head and neck, liver or kidney cancer. The sequencing used CD4+ or CD8+ T cells sorted from blood, collected in a trial of the OX40 agonist ivuxolimab. The CDR3 here is CASSQQGSTYNSPLHF. The DNA of the CDR3 is TGTGCCAGCAGTCAACAGGGGAGCACCTATAATTCACCCCTCCACTTT.